This T cell receptor (beta chain) was captured in a study of T cells after yellow fever vaccination. Comments on this clonotype: Its antigen is still unknown.

One entry per CDR3 protein, called by TCRdb with MiXCR from the 5' RACE reads. In the table there are a few hundred thousand distinct CDR3 sequences, around 8.1% of which are singletons. Per germline, CDR1 SGHRS and CDR2 YFSETQ. With 9 bases removed from V and 3 bases from J, the gap between germline ends came to 21 bases. This CDR3 is built from 16 residues. Study outcomes and limitations: FACS-sorted repertoires could contain abundant clonotypes contaminating from the bulk population. There was a small share of clonotypes that showed up in both the CD4 and CD8 compartments. Most clones from primary vaccination resurfaced after the booster (under 97% CD4, approximately 88% CD8).

This specimen was PBMCs, taken 35 to 50 days after the first yellow fever vaccination. The V gene is TRBV5-1, the J gene TRBJ2-2, with D tentatively TRBD1 (5 bases). The receptor's source is a young man who received the YFV17D yellow fever vaccine. The CDR3 DNA reads TGCGCCACCCAGCAGGGCTTGGTGATGGACACCGGGGAGCTGTTTTTT. Protein product: CATQQGLVMDTGELFF.